This passage covers 28 T cell receptor beta chains from one sample sequenced in a study of OX40 agonist ivuxolimab in advanced cancers. This table comes from immunoSEQ multiplex PCR, and its TCRdb copy is limited to in-frame clones, with some not included. The sample has 70,000 to 95,000 clones; roughly 84% are singletons. The sample in question was CD4+ or CD8+ T cells sorted from blood, obtained in a trial of the OX40 agonist ivuxolimab. Every receptor here comes from an adult with an advanced solid tumor such as melanoma, head and neck, liver or kidney cancer.

V is TRBV6-1 and J is TRBJ2-7, with D perhaps TRBD1 (5 bases). With 5 bases removed from V and 0 bases from J, the gap between germline ends came to 11 bases. CDR1 is MNHNS and CDR2 is SASEGT in the germline V gene. The CDR3 contains 14 residues. The CDR3, as DNA: TGTGCCAGCAGTATCGGACAAACCTCCTACGAGCAGTACGTC. Amino acids: CASSIGQTSYEQYV.

The rearrangement joins TRBV19 to TRBJ1-1; perhaps TRBD1 as D (6 bases). The CDR3 runs 14 residues. V lost 6 bases and J lost 4, with 15 bases in between. Germline values: CDR1 LNHDA, CDR2 SQIVND (reference sequence). CDR3 amino acids: CASSIQGLSTEAFF. In DNA, the CDR3 is TGTGCCAGTAGCATACAGGGTCTGAGCACTGAAGCTTTCTTT.

The J gene is TRBJ1-3, the V gene TRBV5-6; D unclear. Germline CDR1 and CDR2: SGHDT and YYEEEE. The germline V and J ends were trimmed by 0 bases and 2 bases, with 9 bases remaining between them. CDR3 length: 15 residues. This CDR3 is CASSLDYTPGNTIYF. CDR3 in DNA: TGTGCCAGCAGCTTGGACTACACCCCTGGAAACACCATATATTTT.

V gene TRBV21-1 combines with J gene TRBJ1-3. TRBV21-1 is listed as a pseudogene. The CDR3 extends over 14 amino acids. Written as DNA, the CDR3 is TGTGCCAGCAGGGGGGGGAGCTCTGGAAACACCATATATTTT. It specifies CASRGGSSGNTIYF.

This chain connects TRBV7-2 to TRBJ2-5; TRBD1 matches 9 bases. Germline CDR1 is SGHTA and CDR2 is FQGNSA. V was clipped by 5 bases and J by 5 bases; unmatched bases: 6. This CDR3 has 14 residues. This chain's CDR3 is CASSNPGTGETQYF. The CDR3 nucleotides read TGTGCCAGCAGCAACCCCGGGACAGGGGAGACCCAGTACTTC.

The V and J genes are TRBV6-1 and TRBJ1-6; TRBD1 might be the D (6 bases). V dropped 8 bases and J dropped 4 bases, with 15 bases sitting between them. The length of the CDR3 is 15 residues. Germline lookup yields CDR1 MNHNS and CDR2 SASEGT. CDR3 residues: CASCPERGYNSPLHF. CDR3 sequence (DNA): TGTGCCAGCTGCCCCGAGAGGGGGTATAATTCACCCCTCCACTTT.

CDR3 amino acids: CASSMDSSPGNTIYF. DNA for the CDR3: TGCGCCAGCAGCATGGACAGCAGTCCTGGAAACACCATATATTTT. This sequence joins TRBV5-1 and TRBJ1-3, with D possibly being TRBD1 (6 bases). Between the trimmed V and J ends, which lost 4 bases and 2 bases, there was a span of 13 bases. The CDR3 has 15 amino acids. CDR1 is SGHRS and CDR2 is YFSETQ in the germline V gene.

The chain joins TRBV5-8 to TRBJ1-5; tentatively, D is TRBD1 (5 bases). V dropped 1 base and J dropped 7 bases, with 18 bases sitting between them. CDR1 SGHTS and CDR2 YDEGEE come from the germline V gene. This CDR3 has 16 residues. CDR3 nucleotides: TGTGCCAGCAGCTTGTCTATTGGCCAGGGTCTGCAGCCCCAGCATTTT. Protein: CASSLSIGQGLQPQHF.

The chain employs TRBV28 and TRBJ2-7; 8 bases line up with TRBD2. The germline CDR1 and CDR2 sequences are MDHEN and SYDVKM. The CDR3 runs to 19 residues. Losses at the gene ends were 3 bases for V and 0 bases for J; bases not matched to a gene: 16. The CDR3 reads CASSFGSRRGGTSSYEQYV. In nucleotides, the CDR3 is TGTGCCAGCAGTTTCGGAAGCCGCCGGGGGGGGACGAGCTCCTACGAGCAGTACGTC.

DNA for the CDR3: TGTGCCAGTAATCCTCAGGGGACTGGGGCCAACGTCCTGACTTTC. Amino acid sequence: CASNPQGTGANVLTF. The V gene is TRBV19, the J gene TRBJ2-6; D might be TRBD1 (6 bases). The germline gives CDR1 LNHDA, CDR2 SQIVND (reference sequence). CDR3 length: 15 residues. Trimming stripped 7 bases from V and 2 bases from J, with 12 bases between.

This rearrangement joins TRBV7-7 to TRBJ2-1; D is ambiguous. Per the germline V gene, CDR1 is SSHAT and CDR2 is FNYEAQ (reference sequence). Trimming stripped 1 base from V and 4 bases from J, with 11 bases between. The CDR3 spans 15 residues. This CDR3 reads CASSLGGIGYNEQFF. The CDR3 coding sequence is TGTGCCAGCAGCTTAGGGGGTATAGGGTACAATGAGCAGTTCTTC.

The chain has TRBV9 and TRBJ2-1; the D is unclear. Trimming removed 1 base from V and 6 bases from J, with 8 bases in between. Germline-derived CDR1 and CDR2 are SGDLS and YYNGEE. The CDR3 runs to 13 residues. Here the CDR3 DNA reads TGTGCCAGCAGCGTAAGCCTGGGCAATGAGCAGTTCTTC. Its protein product is CASSVSLGNEQFF.

The gene calls are TRBV9 and TRBJ2-3, with a possible D match to TRBD1 (5 bases). Germline values: CDR1 SGDLS, CDR2 YYNGEE. V was clipped by 0 bases and J by 7 bases, with 12 bases between them. The CDR3 covers 14 residues. The CDR3 region is CASSVGVGLNTQYF. CDR3 DNA sequence: TGTGCCAGCAGCGTAGGGGTGGGGCTGAATACGCAGTATTTT.

The chain combines TRBV2 with TRBJ1-4; D remains unclear. The V gene lost 5 bases and the J gene lost 6 bases, with 16 bases spanning the gap. This CDR3 comprises 15 residues. Germline values: CDR1 SNHLY, CDR2 FYNNEI. This chain's CDR3 is CASSLDRAGDEKLFF. DNA of the CDR3: TGTGCCAGCAGTCTGGATAGGGCCGGGGATGAAAAACTGTTTTTT. Supplemented by reference TRBV2 and TRBJ1-4, the full variable domain reads EPEVTQTPSHQVTQMGQEVILRCVPISNHLYFYWYRQILGQKVEFLVSFYNNEISEKSEIFDDQFSVERPDGSNFTLKIRSTKLEDSAMYFCASSLDRAGDEKLFFGSGTQLSVL.

V and J are TRBV6-1 and TRBJ1-1, with D possibly TRBD1 on 6 matching bases. CDR3 length: 14 amino acids. Germline V gene lookup returns CDR1 MNHNS and CDR2 SASEGT. V was clipped by 6 bases and J by 1 base, with 12 bases between them. DNA of the CDR3: TGTGCCAGCAGGACGGGACACAAGAACACTGAAGCTTTCTTT. This gives the protein CASRTGHKNTEAFF.

The chain recombines TRBV4-2 with TRBJ1-6; D gene ambiguous. V lost 5 bases to trimming and J lost 10 bases, with 9 bases between them. Looked up from germline, CDR1 is LGHNA and CDR2 is YNFKEQ. This CDR3 comprises 12 residues. CDR3 bases: TGTGCCAGCAGCGCCAGCGGGTCACCCCTCCACTTT. Encoded protein: CASSASGSPLHF.

This chain uses TRBV9 with TRBJ1-1; D gene uncertain. The CDR3 runs 13 residues. V gave up 4 bases and J gave up 2 bases, with 9 bases separating them. Germline V lookup: CDR1 SGDLS, CDR2 YYNGEE. In DNA, the CDR3 is TGTGCCAGCAGCCCCCAGCATAACACTGAAGCTTTCTTT. Protein: CASSPQHNTEAFF.

The V gene is TRBV5-8, the J gene TRBJ1-3, with 8 bases identical to TRBD1. The CDR3 contains 17 residues. Germline CDR1 is SGHTS and CDR2 is YDEGEE. The V gene end was trimmed by 0 bases and the J gene end by 0 bases; junction bases not matched to a gene: 5. The DNA of the CDR3 is TGTGCCAGCAGCTTGGACGGACAGGGATCCTCTGGAAACACCATATATTTT. Amino acids: CASSLDGQGSSGNTIYF.

This chain uses TRBV5-4 with TRBJ1-3; D may be TRBD1 (5 bases). The J call is doubtful: the DNA matches TRBJ2-2 better. The germline V gene has CDR1 SGHNT and CDR2 YYREEE (reference sequence). This CDR3 comprises 15 residues. The CDR3 is CASSLGQGNTGELFF. In DNA form, the CDR3 reads TGTGCCAGCAGCTTGGGGCAGGGTAACACCGGGGAGCTGTTTTTT.

The chain couples TRBV10-3 to TRBJ1-1; weak D call: TRBD1 (5 bases). Trimming cost V 7 bases and J 2 bases, with 11 bases left between them. Looked up from germline, CDR1 is ENHRY and CDR2 is SYGVKD. The CDR3 has 13 amino acids. The CDR3 DNA follows: TGTGCCATCACCCCCGACAGCAACACTGAAGCTTTCTTT. This sequence encodes CAITPDSNTEAFF.

The V and J genes are TRBV7-2 and TRBJ2-3; 7 nucleotides match TRBD2. Germline CDR1 SGHTA, CDR2 FQGNSA. V dropped 8 bases and J dropped 0; count of bases not matched to a gene: 2. The CDR3 runs to 13 residues. CDR3 residues: CASGGVSTDTQYF. DNA for the CDR3: TGTGCCAGCGGGGGGGTAAGCACAGATACGCAGTATTTT.

This sequence joins TRBV19 and TRBJ1-1; TRBD1 aligns across 12 bases. Germline CDR1 and CDR2: LNHDA and SQIVND (reference sequence). The length of the CDR3 is 16 residues. V lost 5 bases and J lost 5; bases outside the gene matches: 9. CDR3 sequence reads: CASSLGPGQGATEAFF. As DNA, the CDR3 is TGTGCCAGTAGTTTGGGTCCGGGACAGGGGGCAACTGAAGCTTTCTTT.

The V gene is TRBV6-5, the J gene TRBJ1-2; D is perhaps TRBD1 (5 bases). In germline, CDR1 is MNHEY, CDR2 SVGAGI. The length of the CDR3 is 12 residues. Trimming removed 6 bases from V and 5 bases from J, with 10 bases in between. This CDR3 is CASRSGLYGYTF. The DNA of the CDR3 is TGTGCCAGCAGATCGGGGCTTTATGGCTACACCTTC.

The V call is TRBV19, the J call TRBJ1-2; TRBD1 matches at 8 bases. Germline CDR1 and CDR2: LNHDA and SQIVND (reference sequence). J gave up 5 bases and V 1 base, and 6 bases lay outside the gene matches. This CDR3 comprises 15 residues. CDR3 nucleotides: TGTGCCAGTAGTATAGCAGGGACAGGTGCATATGGCTACACCTTC. Amino acids: CASSIAGTGAYGYTF.

The count of this clone is one. This chain joins TRBV5-6 and TRBJ2-5; D may correspond to TRBD1 or TRBD2 (5 bases each). CDR3 length: 11 amino acids. Trimming took 2 bases from V and 10 from J, leaving 9 bases between them. Germline CDR1 and CDR2: SGHDT and YYEEEE. The CDR3 here is CASSLTGLQYF. The CDR3 DNA is TGTGCCAGCAGCTTAACGGGGCTCCAGTACTTC.

This chain connects TRBV28 to TRBJ2-5, with 11 bases that match TRBD2. Looked up from germline, CDR1 is MDHEN and CDR2 is SYDVKM. J lost 14 bases, V lost 4 bases, and 6 bases had no gene match. The length of the CDR3 is 12 residues. The CDR3 here is CASSSPGLADYF. CDR3 DNA sequence: TGTGCCAGCAGTTCCCCGGGACTAGCGGATTACTTC.

The chain is built from TRBV5-4 and TRBJ2-2; a possible D gene is TRBD2 (7 bases). CDR3 length: 16 residues. V was clipped by 7 bases and J by 3 bases, with 19 bases between them. Germline lookup yields CDR1 SGHNT and CDR2 YYREEE (reference sequence). This chain's CDR3 is CASFPGGLFDTGELFF. For the CDR3, the DNA is TGTGCCAGCTTCCCGGGGGGCCTATTTGACACCGGGGAGCTGTTTTTT. Supplemented by reference TRBV5-4 and TRBJ2-2, the full variable domain reads ETGVTQSPTHLIKTRGQQVTLRCSSQSGHNTVSWYQQALGQGPQFIFQYYREEENGRGNFPPRFSGLQFPNYSSELNVNALELDDSALYLCASFPGGLFDTGELFFGEGSRLTVL.

The rearrangement links TRBV5-4 to TRBJ2-5; 8 bases fit TRBD1. The trim removed 4 bases at V and 5 bases at J, leaving 7 bases unmatched. Germline CDR1 and CDR2: SGHNT and YYREEE (reference sequence). The CDR3 sequence is 14 residues long. CDR3 sequence: CASSVRQGLETQYF. The CDR3 DNA sequence: TGTGCCAGCAGCGTACGACAGGGGCTGGAGACCCAGTACTTC. Full variable domain (rest looked up from reference TRBV5-4 and TRBJ2-5): ETGVTQSPTHLIKTRGQQVTLRCSSQSGHNTVSWYQQALGQGPQFIFQYYREEENGRGNFPPRFSGLQFPNYSSELNVNALELDDSALYLCASSVRQGLETQYFGPGTRLLVL.